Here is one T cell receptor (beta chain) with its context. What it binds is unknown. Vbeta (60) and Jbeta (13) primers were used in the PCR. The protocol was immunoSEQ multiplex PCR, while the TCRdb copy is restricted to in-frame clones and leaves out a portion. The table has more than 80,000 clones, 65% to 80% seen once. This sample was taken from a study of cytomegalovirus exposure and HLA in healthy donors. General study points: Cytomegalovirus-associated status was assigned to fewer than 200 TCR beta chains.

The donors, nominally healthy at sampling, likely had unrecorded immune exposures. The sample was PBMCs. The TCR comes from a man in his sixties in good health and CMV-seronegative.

DNA of the CDR3: TGCGCCAGCAGCTATCAGGGTCTTGAGACCCAGTACTTC. Protein sequence: CASSYQGLETQYF. The genes are TRBV5-1 and TRBJ2-5, with D perhaps matching TRBD1 (5 bases). V was clipped by 3 bases and J by 5 bases, with 11 bases between them. CDR3 length: 13 amino acids. Germline CDR1 is SGHRS and CDR2 is YFSETQ.